The 31 T cell receptor beta chains given below trace back to one sample, sequenced in a study of patients and donors after allogeneic stem cell transplantation. TCRdb recomputed calls from the RT-PCR reads with MiXCR, one row per CDR3 protein. The data show over 150,000 distinct CDR3 sequences, 35% to 50% seen once. Input material: blood, either unsorted or a sorted T cell fraction (not recorded which). The receptors derive from a human donor who was either an allogeneic HSCT recipient or a stem cell or donor lymphocyte infusion donor (not recorded which). It is not recorded whose cells these are; they may come from a transplant donor.

V and J are TRBV5-1 and TRBJ1-1; 7 bases agree with TRBD1. Germline V gene data show CDR1 as SGHRS and CDR2 as YFSETQ. CDR3 size: 14 residues. Trimming removed 4 bases from V and 7 bases from J; junction bases left unmatched: 10. The CDR3 nucleotides are TGCGCCAGCAGCAATAGGGGGACAGATAATGAAGCTTTCTTT. This gives the protein CASSNRGTDNEAFF.

The chain has TRBV29-1 and TRBJ2-1; tentatively, D is TRBD2 (5 bases). Between the trimmed V and J ends, which lost 4 bases and 9 bases, there was a span of 7 bases. The CDR3 is 10 residues long. Germline V gives CDR1 SQVTM, CDR2 ANQGSEA. The CDR3 reads CSVAGSEQFF. The CDR3 DNA is TGCAGCGTTGCGGGAAGTGAGCAGTTCTTC.

In DNA form, the CDR3 reads TGTGCCAGCAGCAAGGACAGTTGGAGCTCCTACAATGAGCAGTTCTTC. This sequence encodes CASSKDSWSSYNEQFF. J is TRBJ2-1 and V is TRBV12-3 or TRBV12-4, with D perhaps TRBD1 (6 bases). This CDR3 has 16 amino acids. Trimming removed 6 bases at V and 0 bases at J, with 15 bases between.

In the case of this clonotype: At one of its ends the junction is not consistent with the germline gene, which may arise from a read error. The chain is built from TRBV12-3 or TRBV12-4 and TRBJ2-2; TRBD1 might be the D (5 bases). This CDR3 region has 16 residues. CDR3 coding DNA: TGTGCCAGCAGCTTAGGAACGACAGAGAACACCGGGGAGCTGTTTTTT. Amino acid sequence: CASSLGTTENTGELFF.

This chain links TRBV6-2 or TRBV6-3 with TRBJ2-1, with 11 bases matching TRBD1. V lost 1 base, J lost 4 bases, and 9 bases stayed unmatched. There are 18 residues in the CDR3. Looked up from germline, CDR1 is MNHEY and CDR2 is SVGEGT. CDR3 protein: CASSYYPGQGALYNEQFF. CDR3 sequence (DNA): TGTGCCAGCAGTTACTACCCCGGACAGGGGGCCCTTTACAATGAGCAGTTCTTC.

The chain combines TRBV20-1 with TRBJ2-1; D call uncertain. Germline V gene sequence: CDR1 DFQATT, CDR2 SNEGSKA (reference sequence). The CDR3 length is 12 residues. V was trimmed by 0 bases and J by 7 bases, leaving 7 bases between them. CDR3 amino acids: CSARDEKNEQFF. The CDR3 DNA reads as TGCAGTGCTAGAGATGAAAAAAATGAGCAGTTCTTC.

The table lists this clonotype with a count of one. The chain links TRBV9 to TRBJ1-6; D gene unclear. Trimming removed 3 bases from V and 7 bases from J, with 11 bases in between. The CDR3 spans 14 residues. CDR1 is SGDLS and CDR2 is YYNGEE in the germline V gene. In DNA, the CDR3 is TGTGCCAGCAGCGCCGAAGAGGGCAATTCACCCCTCCACTTT. Amino acid sequence: CASSAEEGNSPLHF.

This clonotype was observed many times. J is TRBJ1-2 and V is TRBV29-1; 7 bases map to TRBD1. The germline V gene has CDR1 SQVTM and CDR2 ANQGSEA. The V and J ends lost 4 bases and 4 bases, in that order; junction bases with no gene match: 3. CDR3 length equals 12 residues. The CDR3 region is CSVADRAYGYTF. CDR3 DNA: TGCAGCGTTGCCGACAGGGCCTATGGCTACACCTTC.

This clonotype was seen more than once but under ten times. The chain employs TRBV10-3 and TRBJ1-5; unclear D gene. Per germline, CDR1 ENHRY and CDR2 SYGVKD. The CDR3 is 14 amino acids. Trimming stripped 0 bases from V and 7 bases from J, with 10 bases between. The CDR3 DNA follows: TGTGCCATCAGTGAGTCGGCTAAGGAGCAGCCCCAGCATTTT. This sequence encodes CAISESAKEQPQHF.

A remark on this clonotype: The junction and the germline gene differ at one end; a read error may be behind it. The V gene is TRBV15, the J gene TRBJ1-4; D perhaps matches TRBD1 (6 bases). CDR1 LNHNV and CDR2 YYDKDF come from the germline V gene (reference sequence). CDR3 length: 14 residues. The CDR3 spells CATSRGQGSEKRFF. Written as DNA, the CDR3 is TGTGCCACCAGCCGGGGGCAGGGGAGTGAAAAACGGTTTTTT. Full variable domain (remainder filled in from reference TRBV15 and TRBJ1-4): DAMVIQNPRYQVTQFGKPVTLSCSQTLNHNVMYWYQQKSSQAPKLLFHYYDKDFNNEADTPDNFQSRRPNTSFCFLDIRSPGLGDTAMYLCATSRGQGSEKRFFGSGTQLSVL.

The V gene is TRBV30, the J gene TRBJ2-1, with D tentatively TRBD1 (6 bases). Germline V CDR1 and CDR2: GTSNPN, SVGIG (reference sequence). The length of the CDR3 is 11 residues. Between the trimmed V and J ends, which lost 6 bases and 14 bases, there was a span of 17 bases. The CDR3 loop is CACLTGNREFF. As DNA, the CDR3 is TGTGCCTGCTTAACAGGGAATCGGGAGTTCTTC. Full variable domain (rest looked up from reference TRBV30 and TRBJ2-1): SQTIHQWPATLVQPVGSPLSLECTVEGTSNPNLYWYRQAAGRGLQLLFYSVGIGQISSEVPQNLSASRPQDRQFILSSKKLLLSDSGFYLCACLTGNREFFGPGTRLTVL.

Comments on this clonotype: Without the conserved terminal phenylalanine or tryptophan, this CDR3 likely stems from a read error. The chain is built from TRBV11-2 and TRBJ2-5; perhaps TRBD1 as D (5 bases). Trimming took off 1 base at V and 5 bases at J, with 8 bases between the two ends. The CDR3 length is 13 residues. Germline values: CDR1 SGHAT, CDR2 FQNNGV. The CDR3 DNA follows: TGTGCCAGCAGCTTAGCAGGGTTCGAGACCCAGTACTAC. Its protein product is CASSLAGFETQYY.

The V and J genes are TRBV20-1 and TRBJ1-3; D not certain. Germline V lookup: CDR1 DFQATT, CDR2 SNEGSKA (reference sequence). The CDR3 sequence is 14 residues long. Trimming took 6 bases from V and 0 from J, leaving 12 bases between them. The DNA of the CDR3 is TGCAGTGCAAGTCCGGGGAGCTCTGGAAACACCATATATTTT. This gives the protein CSASPGSSGNTIYF.

V and J are TRBV16 and TRBJ1-1; a weak D match, TRBD1 (6 bases). CDR3 length equals 15 residues. Germline loops: CDR1 KGHSY, CDR2 FQNENV. Deletions cut 4 bases from V and 4 bases from J, with 16 bases between. The CDR3 DNA is TGTGCCAGCAGCCCCCGAGAGCAGGGGACCACTGAAGCTTTCTTT. Translation: CASSPREQGTTEAFF.

This clonotype was seen only a few times. The chain couples TRBV11-1 to TRBJ1-1; unclear D gene. The germline V and J ends were trimmed by 5 bases and 6 bases, with 16 bases remaining between them. The CDR3 is 14 residues long. Germline assignment: CDR1 SGHAT and CDR2 FQDESV (reference sequence). CDR3 in amino acids: CASSPIEKDAEAFF. For the CDR3, the DNA is TGTGCCAGCAGCCCTATAGAGAAGGATGCTGAAGCTTTCTTT.

The chain recombines TRBV6-6 with TRBJ1-2; D remains ambiguous. The V end lost 1 base, the J end lost 4 bases, and 10 bases lay between the germline ends. The CDR3 runs to 14 residues. From germline, CDR1 is MNHNY and CDR2 SVGAGI (reference sequence). As DNA, the CDR3 is TGTGCCAGCAGTTACTGGGAGGAAGGCTATGGCTACACCTTC. Its translation: CASSYWEEGYGYTF.

This clonotype was seen a few times. This chain uses TRBV10-3 with TRBJ1-3, with 7 bases identical to TRBD1. Germline CDR1 is ENHRY and CDR2 is SYGVKD. V lost 8 bases and J lost 0; bases outside the gene matches: 1. The CDR3 extends over 13 amino acids. For the CDR3, the DNA is TGTGCCATCGGGACAGACTCTGGAAACACCATATATTTT. Amino acid sequence: CAIGTDSGNTIYF.

This chain connects TRBV28 to TRBJ2-7; TRBD2 agrees at 9 bases. The CDR3 has 14 residues. CDR1 and CDR2 (germline): MDHEN, SYDVKM. The V segment lost 5 bases and the J segment 2 bases; nucleotides outside the gene matches: 4. For the CDR3, the DNA is TGTGCCAGCAGTCCGACTAGCGGAACCTACGAGCAGTACTTC. As protein: CASSPTSGTYEQYF.

In this sample, this clonotype turned up a few times. The chain links TRBV6-5 to TRBJ1-2; D is ambiguous. V lost 8 bases to trimming and J lost 2 bases, with 3 bases between them. Germline-derived CDR1 and CDR2 are MNHEY and SVGAGI. The CDR3 loop spans 10 amino acids. This CDR3 is CASWNYGYTF. CDR3 DNA: TGTGCCAGCTGGAACTATGGCTACACCTTC.

This clonotype came up a few times. The chain uses TRBV6-6 and TRBJ2-7; D uncertain. This CDR3 has 15 amino acids. Looked up from germline, CDR1 is MNHNY and CDR2 is SVGAGI (reference sequence). V lost 4 bases and J lost 0, with 13 bases in between. The CDR3 spells CASSSTEKLSYEQYF. CDR3 sequence (DNA): TGTGCCAGCAGTTCCACAGAAAAACTCTCCTACGAGCAGTACTTC.

The gene calls are TRBV20-1 and TRBJ1-1; tentatively, D is TRBD1 (5 bases). CDR1 and CDR2 (germline): DFQATT, SNEGSKA (reference sequence). Trimming removed 0 bases from V and 0 bases from J, with 8 bases in between. CDR3 length: 14 residues. The CDR3 nucleotides read TGCAGTGCTAGAGATCTGGGGGTGAACACTGAAGCTTTCTTT. This translates into CSARDLGVNTEAFF.

The V gene is TRBV6-2 or TRBV6-3, the J gene TRBJ2-3, with 8 nucleotides matching TRBD1. The CDR3 is made up of 17 amino acids. Germline V gene sequence: CDR1 MNHEY, CDR2 SVGEGT. The V and J ends lost 6 bases and 3 bases, in that order; junction bases with no gene match: 14. The CDR3 region is CASRLSPDRGSTDTQYF. For the CDR3, the DNA is TGTGCCAGCAGACTAAGTCCCGACAGGGGTTCGACAGATACGCAGTATTTT.

CDR3 DNA: TGTGCCAGCAGTGACCCGCGTGGTAGAAGCAATCAGCCCCAGCATTTT. Translating gives CASSDPRGRSNQPQHF. The chain has TRBV6-4 and TRBJ1-5; D uncertain. The V end lost 2 bases, the J end lost 1 base, and 12 bases lay between the germline ends. The CDR3 is 16 residues long. Germline assignment: CDR1 MRHNA and CDR2 SNTAGT.

The rearrangement joins TRBV27 to TRBJ1-2; 10 bases match TRBD1. This CDR3 is 16 amino acids long. Trimming removed 4 bases from V and 5 bases from J; junction bases left unmatched: 10. From germline, CDR1 is MNHEY and CDR2 SMNVEV (reference sequence). CDR3 DNA: TGTGCCAGCAGTTCCCTTGGGACAGGGGAATGGTATGGCTACACCTTC. It translates to CASSSLGTGEWYGYTF.

The chain is built from TRBV14 and TRBJ2-3, with unresolved D. Germline values: CDR1 SGHDN, CDR2 FVKESK. The germline V and J ends were trimmed by 4 bases and 6 bases, with 8 bases remaining between them. The CDR3 contains 12 residues. CDR3 in amino acids: CASSRKDDTQYF. For the CDR3, the DNA is TGTGCCAGCAGCCGAAAGGACGATACGCAGTATTTT.

The chain joins TRBV4-1 to TRBJ2-1, with unresolved D. Germline V gives CDR1 MGHRA, CDR2 YSYEKL. The CDR3 extends over 17 amino acids. The V gene lost 0 bases and the J gene lost 2 bases, with 14 bases spanning the gap. CDR3 protein: CASSQDGSGGPYNEQFF. The DNA of the CDR3 is TGCGCCAGCAGCCAAGATGGCTCCGGTGGCCCCTACAATGAGCAGTTCTTC.

The chain uses TRBV6-5 and TRBJ2-1; the D gene is possibly TRBD2 (6 bases). Per the germline V gene, CDR1 is MNHEY and CDR2 is SVGAGI. CDR3 length: 15 residues. Trimming removed 0 bases from V and 2 bases from J, with 8 bases in between. The CDR3 DNA sequence: TGTGCCAGCAGTTACTCTAGCGGAGCCTACAATGAGCAGTTCTTC. Its protein is CASSYSSGAYNEQFF.

This sequence joins TRBV4-2 and TRBJ2-7, with 12 bases that match TRBD1. Losses at the gene ends were 2 bases for V and 3 bases for J; bases not matched to a gene: 5. This CDR3 is built from 16 residues. Germline CDR1 reads LGHNA; CDR2 reads YNFKEQ. As DNA, the CDR3 is TGTGCCAGCAGCCAAACCCGGGACAGGGGGCACTACGAGCAGTACTTC. It translates to CASSQTRDRGHYEQYF.

The genes are TRBV30 and TRBJ2-3; D ambiguous. The CDR3 runs to 13 residues. V dropped 2 bases and J dropped 4 bases, with 10 bases sitting between them. Germline loops: CDR1 GTSNPN, CDR2 SVGIG (reference sequence). CDR3 sequence: CAWSIGIADTQYF. The CDR3 coding sequence is TGTGCCTGGAGTATAGGGATCGCAGATACGCAGTATTTT.

This clonotype was seen only a few times. The CDR3 reads CASSVEFGDRYNEQFF. CDR3 nucleotides: TGTGCCAGCAGCGTAGAATTTGGGGATCGCTACAATGAGCAGTTCTTC. The rearrangement links TRBV9 to TRBJ2-1; D uncertain. With 0 bases removed from V and 3 bases from J, the gap between germline ends came to 13 bases. The germline V gene encodes CDR1 SGDLS and CDR2 YYNGEE. CDR3 length: 16 residues.

The chain uses TRBV5-1 and TRBJ2-1; D may be TRBD1 (6 bases). Germline assignment: CDR1 SGHRS and CDR2 YFSETQ. This CDR3 contains 16 residues. Trimming removed 3 bases from V and 3 bases from J, with 16 bases in between. The CDR3 nucleotides are TGCGCCAGCAGCTGGTGGCGGACAGAAGTCTACAATGAGCAGTTCTTC. This encodes CASSWWRTEVYNEQFF.